These T cell receptor beta chains were read from a single sample in a study of cytomegalovirus exposure and HLA in healthy donors. Only in-frame clones appear in the TCRdb table, and some are missing; sequencing was by immunoSEQ multiplex PCR. The sample yields approximately 170,000 clones, 85% seen once. Material for sequencing was PBMCs. All receptors derive from a man between 25 and 39 years old in good health and CMV-seropositive. CDR3s include the opening cysteine and the closing phenylalanine or tryptophan. Each record gives: J gene, D gene, V gene, CDR3 protein, CDR3 DNA. A D gene is named only where the DNA matches it firmly.

>TRBJ1-3|TRBD1|TRBV4-1
CASSVAPDRGSFGTGNTIYF
TGCGCCAGCAGCGTCGCCCCGGACAGGGGTTCTTTCGGGACTGGAAACACCATATATTTT
>TRBJ1-1|TRBD1|TRBV20-1
CSAYNRDRAFF
TGCAGTGCTTATAATCGGGACAGGGCTTTCTTT
>TRBJ2-7|.|TRBV10-3
CATSDTGEQYF
TGTGCCACCTCAGACACGGGGGAGCAGTACTTC
>TRBJ2-3|TRBD2|TRBV5-1
CASSRLAGGVRGTDTQYF
TGCGCCAGCAGCCGACTAGCGGGAGGAGTGAGGGGCACAGATACGCAGTATTTT
>TRBJ2-3|TRBD2|TRBV10-2
CASSDSGTSGRRDTQYF
TGCGCCAGCAGCGATTCCGGGACTAGCGGGAGAAGGGATACGCAGTATTTT
>TRBJ2-7|.|TRBV30
CAWSPGGEQYF
TGTGCCTGGAGTCCCGGAGGGGAGCAGTACTTC
>TRBJ2-7|.|TRBV7-9
CASSLALQAEQYF
TGTGCCAGCAGCTTAGCCCTACAGGCCGAGCAGTACTTC
>TRBJ1-6|.|TRBV6-1
CASSQGAANSPLHF
TGTGCCAGCAGCCAAGGGGCAGCTAATTCACCCCTCCACTTT
>TRBJ2-7|.|TRBV11-3
CASSLVYGDSYEQYF
TGTGCCAGCAGCTTAGTATACGGGGACTCCTACGAGCAGTACTTC
>TRBJ1-2|.|TRBV7-9
CSSTHTGQYNYGYTF
TGTTCCAGCACCCACACTGGACAGTATAACTATGGCTACACCTTC
>TRBJ2-1|.|TRBV7-9
CAVTRGLNEQFF
TGTGCCGTGACGCGCGGGCTGAATGAGCAGTTCTTC
>TRBJ1-2|.|TRBV6-5
CASSYSGTTNYGYTF
TGTGCCAGCAGCTATTCCGGGACAACTAACTATGGCTACACCTTC
>TRBJ2-2|TRBD2|TRBV5-8
CASSSRIRLAGETGELFF
TGTGCCAGCAGCTCCCGGATCCGACTAGCGGGAGAGACCGGGGAGCTGTTTTTT
>TRBJ2-2|TRBD1|TRBV4-1
CASSRPRGQGIFSGELFF
TGCGCCAGCAGCCGACCGCGGGGACAGGGGATATTTTCCGGGGAGCTGTTTTTT